This is a list of T cell receptor beta chains from one sample in a study of cytomegalovirus exposure and HLA in healthy donors. Clones were sequenced by immunoSEQ multiplex PCR, and TCRdb holds only the in-frame ones, with some missing. The sample carries just over 200,000 clones, around four fifths recorded once. Sequenced input: PBMCs. The receptors here all came from a man in his fifties or sixties in good health and CMV-seronegative. Both conserved end residues are part of each CDR3. A D gene is named only where the DNA matches it firmly. Expanded clones are given a class, and other clones once, few, many or no size at all.

V gene,D gene,clone size,J gene,CDR3 protein,CDR3 DNA
TRBV28,TRBD2,NA,TRBJ2-1,CASSLTRTRGNEQFF,TGTGCCAGCAGCCTCACCCGGACTAGGGGCAATGAGCAGTTCTTC
TRBV2,TRBD2,NA,TRBJ2-3,CASSEGRGEGRNTQYF,TGTGCCAGCAGTGAAGGTCGCGGGGAGGGCCGGAATACGCAGTATTTT
TRBV27,TRBD2,NA,TRBJ2-3,CASRRERTSGNTDTQYF,TGTGCCAGCCGACGGGAGAGGACTAGCGGAAACACAGATACGCAGTATTTT
TRBV5-1,TRBD2,NA,TRBJ2-3,CASSLLSGGSLSDTQYF,TGCGCCAGCAGCCTCCTCTCGGGCGGGAGTCTCTCAGATACGCAGTATTTT
TRBV28,NA,NA,TRBJ1-5,CASRLQYQPQHF,TGTGCCAGCAGGCTACAGTACCAGCCCCAGCATTTT
TRBV6-1,NA,NA,TRBJ1-5,CASTTSQGNQPQHF,TGTGCCAGCACGACGAGTCAGGGCAATCAGCCCCAGCATTTT
TRBV6-4,NA,NA,TRBJ2-4,CASSADDSNIQYF,TGTGCCAGCAGTGCGGATGACAGCAACATTCAGTACTTC
TRBV5-1,NA,NA,TRBJ2-2,CASSPVGGTNTGELFF,TGCGCCAGCAGCCCCGTTGGAGGAACGAACACCGGGGAGCTGTTTTTT
TRBV7-9,TRBD1,NA,TRBJ1-2,CASSSDRGRYYDYTF,TGTGCCAGCAGCTCTGACAGGGGGCGGTACTATGACTACACCTTC
TRBV27,NA,NA,TRBJ2-6,CASSRVMSGANVLTF,TGTGCCAGCAGCCGAGTGATGTCTGGGGCCAACGTCCTGACTTTC
TRBV9,TRBD1,NA,TRBJ2-5,CASSVSGTGGEETQYF,TGTGCCAGCAGCGTATCCGGGACAGGGGGCGAGGAGACCCAGTACTTC
TRBV18,TRBD2,once,TRBJ2-1,CASSPDLLAGGPNEQFF,TGTGCCAGCTCGCCTGATTTACTAGCGGGAGGTCCCAATGAGCAGTTCTTC
TRBV19,NA,NA,TRBJ1-1,CASSTRGEGMNTEAFF,TGTGCCAGTAGTACCAGGGGCGAGGGAATGAACACTGAAGCTTTCTTT
TRBV7-3,TRBD2,NA,TRBJ2-7,CASSPGGTSGRYEQYF,TGTGCCAGCAGCCCGGGGGGGACTAGCGGGAGATACGAGCAGTACTTC
TRBV18,NA,NA,TRBJ1-4,CASSPSWASTNEKLFF,TGTGCCAGCTCACCATCCTGGGCCTCAACTAATGAAAAACTGTTTTTT
TRBV2,NA,NA,TRBJ2-7,CASGGYEQYF,TGTGCCAGCGGGGGGTACGAGCAGTACTTC
TRBV6-1,NA,NA,TRBJ2-1,CASSAGLLNNEQFF,TGTGCCAGCAGTGCCGGACTACTTAACAATGAGCAGTTCTTC
TRBV29-1,NA,NA,TRBJ2-2,CSVVKNTGELFF,TGCAGCGTTGTCAAGAACACCGGGGAGCTGTTTTTT
TRBV7-3,TRBD2,once,TRBJ2-1,CASSLMQGGRAANEQFF,TGTGCCAGCAGCTTAATGCAGGGCGGGAGGGCAGCCAATGAGCAGTTCTTC
TRBV4-1,TRBD2,NA,TRBJ2-1,CASSGTMSGYNEQFF,TGCGCCAGCAGCGGGACTATGAGCGGTTACAATGAGCAGTTCTTC
TRBV7-9,TRBD1,NA,TRBJ2-3,CSSTRTGLSTDTQYF,TGTTCCAGCACGCGGACAGGGCTTAGCACAGATACGCAGTATTTT
TRBV5-8,TRBD1,NA,TRBJ1-2,CASSPRQDRTAF,TGTGCCAGCAGCCCGAGACAGGACAGGACTGCCTTC
TRBV30,NA,NA,TRBJ1-5,CAWSRAGNSNQPQHF,TGTGCCTGGAGTAGGGCGGGGAATAGCAATCAGCCCCAGCATTTT
TRBV7-9,NA,NA,TRBJ2-1,CASSFGGAPGQFF,TGTGCCAGCAGCTTCGGGGGTGCCCCTGGGCAGTTCTTC
TRBV11-2,TRBD2,NA,TRBJ2-7,CASSLAALAGVSYEQYF,TGTGCCAGCAGCTTAGCTGCGCTAGCGGGCGTTTCCTACGAGCAGTACTTC
TRBV6-1,NA,NA,TRBJ2-2,CASSDRQGGNTGELFF,TGTGCCAGCAGTGACAGACAGGGAGGCAACACCGGGGAGCTGTTTTTT
TRBV27,NA,NA,TRBJ2-1,CASSEGWTAYNEQFF,TGTGCCAGCAGTGAGGGTTGGACCGCCTACAATGAGCAGTTCTTC
TRBV28,NA,NA,TRBJ1-6,CASSLLRGEGNSPLHF,TGTGCCAGCAGTTTATTGCGAGGGGAGGGGAATTCACCCCTCCACTTT
TRBV9,TRBD2,once,TRBJ2-2,CASSVTRLAGGGELFF,TGTGCCAGCAGCGTGACTCGACTAGCGGGAGGCGGGGAGCTGTTTTTT
TRBV9,NA,NA,TRBJ2-7,CASSPGGTISLEQYF,TGTGCCAGCAGCCCCGGAGGGACCATCTCTTTAGAGCAGTACTTC
TRBV18,TRBD2,NA,TRBJ2-7,CASSPGLEGEQYF,TGTGCCAGCTCACCAGGACTAGAAGGCGAGCAGTACTTC
TRBV5-5,NA,NA,TRBJ2-1,CASNPSPTHYNEQFF,TGTGCCAGCAATCCCTCTCCCACACATTACAATGAGCAGTTCTTC
TRBV15,TRBD2,NA,TRBJ2-7,CATSREGSGSSYEQYF,TGTGCCACCAGCAGGGAAGGTAGCGGGAGTTCCTACGAGCAGTACTTC
TRBV2,NA,NA,TRBJ1-4,CASEGDANNEKLFF,TGTGCCAGCGAGGGTGACGCCAATAATGAAAAACTGTTTTTT
TRBV27,NA,NA,TRBJ1-2,CASSPLSGTNGYTF,TGTGCCAGCAGTCCCTTATCCGGGACAAATGGCTACACCTTC
TRBV29-1,TRBD2,few,TRBJ2-1,CSVLGEGNNEQFF,TGCAGCGTCCTAGGGGAGGGAAACAATGAGCAGTTCTTC
TRBV2,NA,NA,TRBJ1-1,CASRWGGVNTEAFF,TGTGCCAGCAGGTGGGGGGGGGTGAACACTGAAGCTTTCTTT